This entry features one TCR beta chain sequence. What it binds is not known. These data belong to a study of cytomegalovirus exposure and HLA in healthy donors. Use of 60 Vbeta and 13 Jbeta primers characterized the PCR. In the study's own analysis: Later work found 65 million to 85 million unique TCR beta chains, with 9.5 million to 12 million shared. Produced via immunoSEQ multiplex PCR; TCRdb's table is partial and in-frame only. D and trimming come from the DNA, and the V and J calls and clone size come from that table. The sample contains over 95,000 clones, 70% to 80% of which appear only once. Study-level results: Later analysis found that TCR beta chains associated with HLA were more clonally expanded than other, equally common chains.

The specimen sequenced was PBMCs. The sequence derives from a human donor in good health.

The CDR3 DNA follows: TGTGCCAGCAGGACTAGCGGGAGAAGAGATACGCAGTATTTT. Its protein product is CASRTSGRRDTQYF. The chain recombines TRBV6-5 with TRBJ2-3, with 12 positions matching TRBD2. The CDR3 runs 14 residues. The V gene end was trimmed by 6 bases and the J gene end by 5 bases; junction bases not matched to a gene: 3. The germline CDR1 and CDR2 sequences are MNHEY and SVGAGI.